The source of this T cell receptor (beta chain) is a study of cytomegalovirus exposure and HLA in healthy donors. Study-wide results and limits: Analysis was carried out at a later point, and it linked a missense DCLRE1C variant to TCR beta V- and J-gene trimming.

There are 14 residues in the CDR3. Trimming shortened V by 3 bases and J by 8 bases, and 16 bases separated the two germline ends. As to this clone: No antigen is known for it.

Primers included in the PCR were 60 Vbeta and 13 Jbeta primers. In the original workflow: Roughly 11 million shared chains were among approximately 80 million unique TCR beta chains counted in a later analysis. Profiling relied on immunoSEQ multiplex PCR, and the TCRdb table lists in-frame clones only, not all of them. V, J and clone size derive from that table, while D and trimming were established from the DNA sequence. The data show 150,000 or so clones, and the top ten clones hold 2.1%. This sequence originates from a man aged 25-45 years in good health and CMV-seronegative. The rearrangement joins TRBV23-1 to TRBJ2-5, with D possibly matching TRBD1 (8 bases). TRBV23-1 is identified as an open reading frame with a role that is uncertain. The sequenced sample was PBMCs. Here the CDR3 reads CASSHKQGGLTQYF. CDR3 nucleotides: TGCGCCAGCAGTCATAAACAGGGGGGGCTCACCCAGTACTTC.